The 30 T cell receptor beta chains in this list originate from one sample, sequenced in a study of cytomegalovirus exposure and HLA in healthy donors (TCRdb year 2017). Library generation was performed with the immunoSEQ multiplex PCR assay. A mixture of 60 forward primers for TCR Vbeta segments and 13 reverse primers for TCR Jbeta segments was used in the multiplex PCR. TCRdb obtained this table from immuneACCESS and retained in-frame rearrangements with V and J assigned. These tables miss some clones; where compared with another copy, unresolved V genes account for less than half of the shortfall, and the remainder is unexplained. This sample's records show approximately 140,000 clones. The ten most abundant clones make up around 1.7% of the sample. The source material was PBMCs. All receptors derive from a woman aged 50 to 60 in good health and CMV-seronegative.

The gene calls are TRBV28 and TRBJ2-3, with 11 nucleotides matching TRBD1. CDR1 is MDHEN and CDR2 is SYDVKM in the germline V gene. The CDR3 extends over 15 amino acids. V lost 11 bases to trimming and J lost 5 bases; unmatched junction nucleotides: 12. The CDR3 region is CALRTGGAPGDTQYF. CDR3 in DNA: TGTGCCCTCCGGACAGGGGGCGCACCGGGAGATACGCAGTATTTT. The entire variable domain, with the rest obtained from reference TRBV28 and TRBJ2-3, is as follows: DVKVTQSSRYLVKRTGEKVFLECVQDMDHENMFWYRQDPGLGLRLIYFSYDVKMKEKGDIPEGYSVSREKKERFSLILESASTNQTSMYLCALRTGGAPGDTQYFGPGTRLTVL.

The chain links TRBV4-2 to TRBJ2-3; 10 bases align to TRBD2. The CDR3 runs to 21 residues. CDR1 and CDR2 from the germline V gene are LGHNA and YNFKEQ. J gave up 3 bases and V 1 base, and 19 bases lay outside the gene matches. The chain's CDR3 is CASSQGGGLAEMGVRTDTQYF. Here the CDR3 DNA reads TGTGCCAGCAGCCAAGGTGGTGGACTAGCGGAGATGGGCGTGAGGACAGATACGCAGTATTTT.

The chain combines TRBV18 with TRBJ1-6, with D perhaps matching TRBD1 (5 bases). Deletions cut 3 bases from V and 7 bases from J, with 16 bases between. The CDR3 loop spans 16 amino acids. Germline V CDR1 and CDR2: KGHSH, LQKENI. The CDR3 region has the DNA TGTGCCAGCTCACCCCGAGGTAGACAGTCCAATTCACCCCTCCACTTT. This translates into CASSPRGRQSNSPLHF.

This CDR3 reads CASSADRGGTEAFF. The DNA for the CDR3 is TGCGCCAGCAGCGCGGACAGGGGTGGCACTGAAGCTTTCTTT. The rearrangement uses TRBV5-1 and TRBJ1-1; 9 bases are shared with TRBD1. The CDR3 extends over 14 amino acids. CDR1 is SGHRS and CDR2 is YFSETQ in the germline V gene. V lost 4 bases to trimming and J lost 4 bases; unmatched junction nucleotides: 5.

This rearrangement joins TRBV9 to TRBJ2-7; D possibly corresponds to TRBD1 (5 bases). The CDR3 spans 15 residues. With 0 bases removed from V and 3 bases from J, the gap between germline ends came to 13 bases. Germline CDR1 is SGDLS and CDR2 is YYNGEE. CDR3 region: CASSVGAGIDYEQYF. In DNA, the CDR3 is TGTGCCAGCAGCGTAGGGGCAGGGATCGACTACGAGCAGTACTTC. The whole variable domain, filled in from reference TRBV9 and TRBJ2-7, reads DSGVTQTPKHLITATGQRVTLRCSPRSGDLSVYWYQQSLDQGLQFLIQYYNGEERAKGNILERFSAQQFPDLHSELNLSSLELGDSALYFCASSVGAGIDYEQYFGPGTRLTVT.

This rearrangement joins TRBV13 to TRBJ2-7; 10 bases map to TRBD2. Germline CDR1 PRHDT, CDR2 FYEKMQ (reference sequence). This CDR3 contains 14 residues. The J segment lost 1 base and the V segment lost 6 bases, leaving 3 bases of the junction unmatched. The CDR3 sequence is CASSSAGGSYEQYF. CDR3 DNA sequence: TGTGCCAGCAGTTCAGCGGGAGGGTCCTACGAGCAGTACTTC.

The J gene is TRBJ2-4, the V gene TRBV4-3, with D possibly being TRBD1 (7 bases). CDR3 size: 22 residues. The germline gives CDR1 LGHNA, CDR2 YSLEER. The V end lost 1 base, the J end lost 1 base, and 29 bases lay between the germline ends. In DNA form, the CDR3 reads TGCGCCAGCAGCCAAGTCACCCAGACGGCAGGGGGGTACCTTGCGGCCAAAAACATTCAGTACTTC. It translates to CASSQVTQTAGGYLAAKNIQYF.

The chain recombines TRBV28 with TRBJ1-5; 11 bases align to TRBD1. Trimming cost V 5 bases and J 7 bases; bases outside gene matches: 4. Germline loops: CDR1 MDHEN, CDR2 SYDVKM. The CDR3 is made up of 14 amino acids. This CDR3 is CASSGTGGNQPQHF. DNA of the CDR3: TGTGCCAGCAGTGGGACAGGGGGAAACCAGCCCCAGCATTTT.

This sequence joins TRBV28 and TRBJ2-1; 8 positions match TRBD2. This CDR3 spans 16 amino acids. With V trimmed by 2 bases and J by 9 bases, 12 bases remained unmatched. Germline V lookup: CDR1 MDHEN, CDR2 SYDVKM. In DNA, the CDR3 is TGTGCCAGCAGTTTACTAGCGGGCGTAGGGGGTAGTGAGCAGTTCTTC. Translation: CASSLLAGVGGSEQFF.

The CDR3 bases are TGTGCCAGCAGTTATAGGCGACTAGCGTTTCCCGGGGAGCTGTTTTTT. Translation: CASSYRRLAFPGELFF. This chain uses TRBV6-5 with TRBJ2-2, with 8 bases matching TRBD2. V was pared by 3 bases and J by 6 bases, with 9 bases of the junction left unmatched. Per germline, CDR1 MNHEY and CDR2 SVGAGI. The CDR3 has 16 amino acids.

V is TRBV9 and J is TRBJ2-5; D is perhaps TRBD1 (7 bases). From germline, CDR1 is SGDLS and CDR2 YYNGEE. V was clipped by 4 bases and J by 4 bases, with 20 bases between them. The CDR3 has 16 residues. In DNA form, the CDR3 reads TGTGCCAGCAGCCCCCAGGGGGGAAGGCCAATAGAGACCCAGTACTTC. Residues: CASSPQGGRPIETQYF.

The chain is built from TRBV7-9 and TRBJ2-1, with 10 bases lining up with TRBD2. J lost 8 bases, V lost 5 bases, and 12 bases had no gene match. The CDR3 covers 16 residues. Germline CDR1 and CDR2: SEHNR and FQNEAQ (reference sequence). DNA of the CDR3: TGTGCCAGCAGCCCTACGGGACTAGCGCCTTGGGATGAGCAGTTCTTC. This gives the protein CASSPTGLAPWDEQFF.

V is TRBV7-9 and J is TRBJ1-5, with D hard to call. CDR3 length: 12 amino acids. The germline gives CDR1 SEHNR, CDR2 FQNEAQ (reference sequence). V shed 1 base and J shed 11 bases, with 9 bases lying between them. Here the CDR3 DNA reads TGTGCCAGCAGCTTAGGTGACGGAGCCCAGCATTTT. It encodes CASSLGDGAQHF. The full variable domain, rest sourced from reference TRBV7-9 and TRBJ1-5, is DTGVSQNPRHKITKRGQNVTFRCDPISEHNRLYWYRQTLGQGPEFLTYFQNEAQLEKSRLLSDRFSAERPKGSFSTLEIQRTEQGDSAMYLCASSLGDGAQHFGDGTRLSIL.

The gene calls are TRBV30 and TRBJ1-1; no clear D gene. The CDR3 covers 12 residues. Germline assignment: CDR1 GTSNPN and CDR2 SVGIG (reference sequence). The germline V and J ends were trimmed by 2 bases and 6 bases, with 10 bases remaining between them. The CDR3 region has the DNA TGTGCCTGGAGTCACCTGGGCGCTGAAGCTTTCTTT. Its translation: CAWSHLGAEAFF.

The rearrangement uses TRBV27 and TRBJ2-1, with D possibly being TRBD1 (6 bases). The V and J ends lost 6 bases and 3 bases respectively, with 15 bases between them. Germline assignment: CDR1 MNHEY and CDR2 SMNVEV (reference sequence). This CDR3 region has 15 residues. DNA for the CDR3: TGTGCCAGCAGGATTAACAGGGAGTACTACAATGAGCAGTTCTTC. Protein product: CASRINREYYNEQFF.

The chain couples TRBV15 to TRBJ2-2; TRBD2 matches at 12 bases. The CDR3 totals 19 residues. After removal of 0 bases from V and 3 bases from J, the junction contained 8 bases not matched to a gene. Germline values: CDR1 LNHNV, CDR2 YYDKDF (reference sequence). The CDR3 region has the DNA TGTGCCACCAGCAGAGATCCCCCCGGACTAGCGGGACACACCGGGGAGCTGTTTTTT. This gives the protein CATSRDPPGLAGHTGELFF. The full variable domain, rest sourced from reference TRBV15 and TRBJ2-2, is DAMVIQNPRYQVTQFGKPVTLSCSQTLNHNVMYWYQQKSSQAPKLLFHYYDKDFNNEADTPDNFQSRRPNTSFCFLDIRSPGLGDTAMYLCATSRDPPGLAGHTGELFFGEGSRLTVL.

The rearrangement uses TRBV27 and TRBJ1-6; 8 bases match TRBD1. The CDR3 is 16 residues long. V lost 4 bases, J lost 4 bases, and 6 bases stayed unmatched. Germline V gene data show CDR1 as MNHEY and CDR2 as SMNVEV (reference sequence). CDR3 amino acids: CASSSRDRGYNSPLHF. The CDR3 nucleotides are TGTGCCAGCAGTTCCCGAGACAGGGGTTATAATTCACCCCTCCACTTT.

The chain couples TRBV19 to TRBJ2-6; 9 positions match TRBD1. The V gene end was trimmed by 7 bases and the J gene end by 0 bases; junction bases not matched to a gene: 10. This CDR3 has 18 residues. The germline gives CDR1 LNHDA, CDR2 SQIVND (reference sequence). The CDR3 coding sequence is TGTGCCAGTACTACAACAGGGGGCGGCTACTCTGGGGCCAACGTCCTGACTTTC. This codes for CASTTTGGGYSGANVLTF.

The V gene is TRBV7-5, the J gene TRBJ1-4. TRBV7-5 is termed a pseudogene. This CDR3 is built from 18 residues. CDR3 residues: CVRSSAGIDGGSNEKLFF. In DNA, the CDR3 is TGTGTCAGAAGCTCAGCTGGGATTGATGGGGGGAGTAATGAAAAACTGTTTTTT.

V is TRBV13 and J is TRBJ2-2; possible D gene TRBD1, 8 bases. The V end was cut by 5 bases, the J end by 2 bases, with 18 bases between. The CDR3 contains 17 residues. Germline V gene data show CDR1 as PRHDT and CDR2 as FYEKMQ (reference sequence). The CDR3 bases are TGTGCCAGCAGCCCCATTACAGGGGGGGGCAACACCGGGGAGCTGTTTTTT. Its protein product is CASSPITGGGNTGELFF.

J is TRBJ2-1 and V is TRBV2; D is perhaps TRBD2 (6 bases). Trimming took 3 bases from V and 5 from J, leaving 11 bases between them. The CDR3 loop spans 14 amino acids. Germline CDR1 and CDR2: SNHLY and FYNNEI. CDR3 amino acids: CASSEERVNNEQFF. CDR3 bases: TGTGCCAGCAGTGAGGAGCGGGTGAACAATGAGCAGTTCTTC.

The CDR3 DNA sequence: TGTGCCTCGAAAAGACTAAGCCCTCCAGAGACCCAGTACTTC. Its translation: CASKRLSPPETQYF. The J gene is TRBJ2-5, the V gene TRBV30; weak D call: TRBD2 (5 bases). Germline assignment: CDR1 GTSNPN and CDR2 SVGIG (reference sequence). The CDR3 runs to 14 residues. V was shortened by 7 bases and J by 4 bases, with 19 bases between the two germline ends.

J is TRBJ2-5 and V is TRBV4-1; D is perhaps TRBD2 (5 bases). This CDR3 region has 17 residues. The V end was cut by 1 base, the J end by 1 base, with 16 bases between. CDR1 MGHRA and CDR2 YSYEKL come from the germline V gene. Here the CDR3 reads CASSQVGSSRGQETQYF. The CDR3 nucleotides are TGCGCCAGCAGCCAAGTTGGAAGCTCCCGGGGCCAAGAGACCCAGTACTTC.

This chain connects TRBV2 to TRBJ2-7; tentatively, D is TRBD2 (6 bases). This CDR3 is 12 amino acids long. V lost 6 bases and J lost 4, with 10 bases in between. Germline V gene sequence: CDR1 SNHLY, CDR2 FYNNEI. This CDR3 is CASSLTRYEQYF. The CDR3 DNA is TGTGCCAGCAGCCTGACTAGATACGAGCAGTACTTC.

The CDR3 protein is CASSNRYTEAFF. DNA of the CDR3: TGTGCCAGCAGCAACAGGTACACTGAAGCTTTCTTT. The rearrangement joins TRBV7-9 to TRBJ1-1; tentatively, D is TRBD1 (5 bases). V gave up 5 bases and J gave up 3 bases, with 7 bases separating them. The CDR3 spans 12 residues. Germline lookup yields CDR1 SEHNR and CDR2 FQNEAQ (reference sequence).

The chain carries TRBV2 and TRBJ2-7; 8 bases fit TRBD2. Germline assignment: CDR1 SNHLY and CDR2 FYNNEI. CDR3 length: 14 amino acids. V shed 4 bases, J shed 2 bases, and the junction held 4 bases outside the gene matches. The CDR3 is CASSAGGATYEQYF. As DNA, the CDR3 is TGTGCCAGCAGTGCGGGGGGGGCTACCTACGAGCAGTACTTC.

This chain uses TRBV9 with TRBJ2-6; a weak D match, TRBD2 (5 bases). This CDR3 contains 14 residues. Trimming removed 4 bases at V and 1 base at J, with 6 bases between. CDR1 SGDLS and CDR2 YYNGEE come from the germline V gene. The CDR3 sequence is CASSRDSGANVLTF. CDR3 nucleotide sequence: TGTGCCAGCAGCCGGGATTCTGGGGCCAACGTCCTGACTTTC.

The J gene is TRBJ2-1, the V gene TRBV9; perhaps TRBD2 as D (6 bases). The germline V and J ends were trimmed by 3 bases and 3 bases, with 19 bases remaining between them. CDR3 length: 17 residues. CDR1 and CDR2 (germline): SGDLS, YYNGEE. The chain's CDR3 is CASSERSSAENYNEQFF. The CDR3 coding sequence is TGTGCCAGCAGCGAACGATCTAGCGCCGAGAACTACAATGAGCAGTTCTTC. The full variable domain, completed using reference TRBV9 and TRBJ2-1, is DSGVTQTPKHLITATGQRVTLRCSPRSGDLSVYWYQQSLDQGLQFLIQYYNGEERAKGNILERFSAQQFPDLHSELNLSSLELGDSALYFCASSERSSAENYNEQFFGPGTRLTVL.

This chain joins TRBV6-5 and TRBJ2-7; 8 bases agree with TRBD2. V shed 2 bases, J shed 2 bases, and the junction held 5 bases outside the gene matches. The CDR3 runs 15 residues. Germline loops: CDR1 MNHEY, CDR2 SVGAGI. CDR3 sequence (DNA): TGTGCCAGCAGTTACCGCCGGGGGGGGGCCTACGAGCAGTACTTC. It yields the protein CASSYRRGGAYEQYF.

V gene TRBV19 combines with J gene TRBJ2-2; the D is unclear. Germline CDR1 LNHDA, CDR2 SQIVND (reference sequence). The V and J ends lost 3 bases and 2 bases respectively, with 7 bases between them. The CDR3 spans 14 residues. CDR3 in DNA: TGTGCCAGTAGTATTAATAGAAACACCGGGGAGCTGTTTTTT. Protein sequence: CASSINRNTGELFF.